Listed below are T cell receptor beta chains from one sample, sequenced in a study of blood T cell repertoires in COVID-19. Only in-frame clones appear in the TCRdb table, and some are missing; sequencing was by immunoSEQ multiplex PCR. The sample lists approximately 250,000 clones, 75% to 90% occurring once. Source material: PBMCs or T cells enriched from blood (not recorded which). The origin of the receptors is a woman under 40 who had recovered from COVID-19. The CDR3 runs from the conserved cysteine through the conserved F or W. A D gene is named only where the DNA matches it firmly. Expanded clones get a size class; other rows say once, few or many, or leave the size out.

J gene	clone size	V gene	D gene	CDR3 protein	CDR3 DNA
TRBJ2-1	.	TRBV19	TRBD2	CASSIGTGGNNEQFF	TGTGCCAGTAGTATAGGCACGGGAGGCAACAATGAGCAGTTCTTC
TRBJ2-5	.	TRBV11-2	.	CASSSAQETQYF	TGTGCCAGCAGCTCTGCGCAAGAGACCCAGTACTTC
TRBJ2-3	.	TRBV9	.	CASSQGFAPTDTQYF	TGTGCCAGCAGCCAGGGTTTTGCCCCCACAGATACGCAGTATTTT
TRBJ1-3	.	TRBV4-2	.	CASSQVRGGSSGNTIYF	TGTGCCAGCAGCCAAGTTCGCGGGGGAAGCTCTGGAAACACCATATATTTT
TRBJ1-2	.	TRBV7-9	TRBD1	CASSGPGQGRSLNYGYTF	TGTGCCAGCAGCGGGCCGGGACAGGGGAGATCCCTTAACTATGGCTACACCTTC
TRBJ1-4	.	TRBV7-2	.	CASSLNGLAGKLFF	TGTGCCAGCAGCTTAAATGGACTCGCGGGAAAACTGTTTTTT
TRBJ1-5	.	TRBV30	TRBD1	CAPDRGFSRPQHF	TGTGCTCCCGACAGGGGGTTTTCTCGGCCCCAGCATTTT
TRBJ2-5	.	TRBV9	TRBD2	CASSPSTSGRGRGETQYF	TGTGCCAGCAGCCCATCGACTAGCGGGAGAGGGCGGGGAGAGACCCAGTACTTC
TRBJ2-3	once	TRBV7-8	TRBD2	CASSLGGSGWHTDTQYF	TGTGCCAGCAGCTTAGGGGGTAGCGGGTGGCACACAGATACGCAGTATTTT
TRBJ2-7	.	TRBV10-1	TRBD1	CASSESRDRVHPPDLYEQYF	TGCGCCAGCAGTGAGTCGCGGGACAGGGTCCACCCGCCAGACCTTTACGAGCAGTACTTC
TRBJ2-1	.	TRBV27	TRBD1	CASSQGAQGARNEQFF	TGTGCCAGCAGCCAGGGGGCGCAGGGGGCGCGGAATGAGCAGTTCTTC
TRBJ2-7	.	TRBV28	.	CASSLFRTYEQYF	TGTGCCAGCAGTTTATTCCGTACCTACGAGCAGTACTTC
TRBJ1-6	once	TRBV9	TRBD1	CASSVEGQGGSPLHF	TGTGCCAGCAGCGTAGAGGGACAGGGAGGTTCACCCCTCCACTTT
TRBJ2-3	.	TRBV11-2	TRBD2	CASSFHFPTSGSPGDTQYF	TGTGCCAGCAGCTTCCACTTCCCGACTAGCGGGAGCCCCGGGGATACGCAGTATTTT
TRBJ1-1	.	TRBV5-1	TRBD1	CASSFPDRANTEAFF	TGCGCCAGCAGCTTTCCGGACAGGGCGAACACTGAAGCTTTCTTT
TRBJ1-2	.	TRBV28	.	CASSSHSRGTVYGYTF	TGTGCCAGCAGTTCCCATTCGAGGGGGACCGTTTATGGCTACACCTTC
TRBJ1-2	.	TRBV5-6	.	CASSLAGGDNYGYTF	TGTGCCAGCAGCTTGGCCGGGGGAGATAACTATGGCTACACCTTC
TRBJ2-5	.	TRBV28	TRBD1	CASSLPGQAQETQYF	TGTGCCAGCAGTTTACCGGGACAGGCCCAAGAGACCCAGTACTTC
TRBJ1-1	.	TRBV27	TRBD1	CASRGRQGARAFF	TGTGCCAGCAGGGGGCGACAGGGGGCTAGGGCTTTCTTT
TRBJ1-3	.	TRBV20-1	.	CSVGNTIYF	TGCAGTGTAGGAAACACCATATATTTT
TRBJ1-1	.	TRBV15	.	CATSRDWAGDTEAFF	TGTGCCACCAGCAGAGATTGGGCAGGGGATACTGAAGCTTTCTTT
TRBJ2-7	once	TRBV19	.	CASSTSGYEQYF	TGTGCCAGTAGTACCTCCGGGTACGAGCAGTACTTC
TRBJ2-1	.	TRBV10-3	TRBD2	CAITAGTSGKEEQFF	TGTGCCATCACGGCCGGGACTAGCGGTAAAGAGGAGCAGTTCTTC
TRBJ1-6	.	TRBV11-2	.	CASSHGESPLHF	TGTGCCAGCAGCCACGGGGAATCACCCCTCCACTTT
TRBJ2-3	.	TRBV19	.	CASLSDRGTDTQYF	TGTGCCAGCCTATCCGATCGGGGCACAGATACGCAGTATTTT
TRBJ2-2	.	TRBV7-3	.	CASSFYGGELFF	TGTGCCAGCAGCTTCTACGGCGGGGAGCTGTTTTTT
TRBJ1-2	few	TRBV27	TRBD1	CASSGTASRGGYTF	TGTGCCAGCTCCGGGACAGCTTCTAGGGGTGGCTACACCTTC
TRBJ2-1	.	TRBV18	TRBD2	CASSPPSGSGYNEQFF	TGTGCCAGCTCACCTCCCAGCGGGAGTGGTTACAATGAGCAGTTCTTC
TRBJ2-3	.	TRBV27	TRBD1	CASSLHRGSDTQYF	TGTGCCAGCAGTCTTCACAGGGGGTCAGATACGCAGTATTTT
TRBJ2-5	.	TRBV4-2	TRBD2	CASSQTTTAGVETQYF	TGTGCCAGCAGCCAAACAACTACAGCGGGAGTAGAGACCCAGTACTTC
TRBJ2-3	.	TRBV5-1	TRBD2	CASSLTSGTTDTQYF	TGCGCCAGCAGCTTGACTAGCGGAACCACAGATACGCAGTATTTT
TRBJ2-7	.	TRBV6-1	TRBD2	CASSEISLVGLVIDEQYF	TGTGCCAGCAGTGAAATATCTTTAGTTGGACTAGTCATAGACGAGCAGTACTTC
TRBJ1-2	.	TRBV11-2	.	CASSARQGWLYGYTF	TGTGCCAGCAGCGCCCGGCAGGGTTGGCTCTATGGCTACACCTTC
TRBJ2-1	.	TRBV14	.	CASSQRYNEQFF	TGTGCCAGCAGCCAGAGATACAATGAGCAGTTCTTC
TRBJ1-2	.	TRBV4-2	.	CASSAQNSRNYGYTF	TGTGCCAGCAGCGCACAGAACAGCCGAAACTATGGCTACACCTTC
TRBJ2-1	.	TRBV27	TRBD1	CASSHRGNNEQFF	TGTGCCAGCAGTCACAGGGGCAACAATGAGCAGTTCTTC
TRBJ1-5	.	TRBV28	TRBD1	CASSRGQGLPPQHF	TGTGCCAGCAGCCGTGGACAGGGCCTCCCGCCCCAGCATTTT
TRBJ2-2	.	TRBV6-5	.	CASSWGSKGLLFF	TGTGCCAGCAGTTGGGGCTCCAAAGGCTTACTGTTTTTT
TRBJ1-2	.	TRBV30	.	CAWLGVGYGYTF	TGTGCCTGGCTAGGGGTGGGATATGGCTACACCTTC
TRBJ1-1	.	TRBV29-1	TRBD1	CSVGGTGF	TGCAGCGTTGGGGGGACAGGCTTT
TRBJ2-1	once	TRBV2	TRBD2	CASSTPQGASGSVYNEQFF	TGTGCCAGCAGTACCCCGCAGGGGGCTAGCGGGAGTGTATACAATGAGCAGTTCTTC
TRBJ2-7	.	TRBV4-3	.	CASSQGVKWRSTSSYEQYF	TGCGCCAGCAGCCAAGGAGTAAAGTGGAGGTCTACCTCCTCCTACGAGCAGTACTTC
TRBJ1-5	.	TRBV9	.	CASSVADINQPQHF	TGTGCCAGCAGCGTAGCAGATATTAATCAGCCCCAGCATTTT
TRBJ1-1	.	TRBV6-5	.	CASILGNTEAFF	TGTGCCAGCATTCTAGGGAACACTGAAGCTTTCTTT
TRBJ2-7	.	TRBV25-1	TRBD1	CASVTGTGRGEQYF	TGTGCCAGCGTAACCGGGACAGGGAGGGGCGAGCAGTACTTC
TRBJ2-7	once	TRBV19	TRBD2	CASREAGAYEQYF	TGTGCCAGTAGGGAAGCGGGAGCCTACGAGCAGTACTTC
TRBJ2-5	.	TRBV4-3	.	CASSQTSEIWVRETQYF	TGCGCCAGCAGCCAAACGAGCGAGATTTGGGTTCGAGAGACCCAGTACTTC
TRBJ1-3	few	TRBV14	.	CASSPSSGNTIYF	TGTGCCAGCAGCCCTAGCTCTGGAAACACCATATATTTT
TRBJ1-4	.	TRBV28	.	CASMSNEKLFF	TGTGCCAGCATGAGTAATGAAAAACTGTTTTTT
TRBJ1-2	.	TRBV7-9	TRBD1	CASSLQTGASSGGYTF	TGTGCCAGCAGCTTACAAACAGGGGCCTCTTCAGGTGGCTACACCTTC
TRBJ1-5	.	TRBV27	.	CASSLSATANQPQHF	TGTGCCAGCAGTTTATCAGCGACAGCCAATCAGCCCCAGCATTTT
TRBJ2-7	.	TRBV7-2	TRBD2	CASSSGMGTRTPYEQYF	TGTGCCAGCAGCTCAGGTATGGGGACTAGAACCCCATACGAGCAGTACTTC
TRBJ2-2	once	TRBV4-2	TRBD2	CASSQDSLAGGPGGELFF	TGTGCCAGCAGCCAAGATTCACTAGCGGGAGGGCCTGGCGGGGAGCTGTTTTTT
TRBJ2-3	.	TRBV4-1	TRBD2	CASSHTEAGSTDTQYF	TGCGCCAGCAGCCACACGGAAGCGGGGAGCACAGATACGCAGTATTTT
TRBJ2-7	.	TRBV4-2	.	CASPPGVTPYEQYF	TGTGCCAGCCCCCCAGGGGTAACGCCCTACGAGCAGTACTTC
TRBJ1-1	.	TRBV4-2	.	CASSHDPEGHSEAFF	TGTGCCAGCAGCCACGACCCAGAGGGACATAGTGAAGCTTTCTTT
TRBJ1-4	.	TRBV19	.	CASSISFVRSSGEKLFF	TGTGCCAGTAGTATCTCTTTCGTTCGTTCCTCGGGGGAAAAACTGTTTTTT
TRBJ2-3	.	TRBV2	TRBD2	CASSEWSGRKDTQYF	TGTGCCAGCAGTGAATGGAGCGGGAGAAAAGATACGCAGTATTTT
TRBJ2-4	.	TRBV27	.	CASSLGRVNIQYF	TGTGCCAGCAGTTTGGGCAGGGTAAACATTCAGTACTTC
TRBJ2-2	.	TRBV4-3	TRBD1	CASRRQGTGELFF	TGCGCCAGCAGGAGACAGGGAACCGGGGAGCTGTTTTTT